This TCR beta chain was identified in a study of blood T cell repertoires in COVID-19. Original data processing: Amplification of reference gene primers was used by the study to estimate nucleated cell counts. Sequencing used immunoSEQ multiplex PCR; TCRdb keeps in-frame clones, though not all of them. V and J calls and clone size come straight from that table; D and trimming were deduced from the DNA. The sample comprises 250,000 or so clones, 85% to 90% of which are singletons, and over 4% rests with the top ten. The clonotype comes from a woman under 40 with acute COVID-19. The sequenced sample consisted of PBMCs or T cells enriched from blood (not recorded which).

The CDR3 region has the DNA TGTGCCAGCCGTCGACTAGCGGGGGGCAATGAGCAGTTCTTC. It specifies CASRRLAGGNEQFF. The J gene is TRBJ2-1, the V gene TRBV2; the match to TRBD2 covers 13 bases. Germline trimming cut 8 bases from V and 6 bases from J; bases unmatched to any gene: 4. CDR1 is SNHLY and CDR2 is FYNNEI in the germline V gene. CDR3 size: 14 residues.